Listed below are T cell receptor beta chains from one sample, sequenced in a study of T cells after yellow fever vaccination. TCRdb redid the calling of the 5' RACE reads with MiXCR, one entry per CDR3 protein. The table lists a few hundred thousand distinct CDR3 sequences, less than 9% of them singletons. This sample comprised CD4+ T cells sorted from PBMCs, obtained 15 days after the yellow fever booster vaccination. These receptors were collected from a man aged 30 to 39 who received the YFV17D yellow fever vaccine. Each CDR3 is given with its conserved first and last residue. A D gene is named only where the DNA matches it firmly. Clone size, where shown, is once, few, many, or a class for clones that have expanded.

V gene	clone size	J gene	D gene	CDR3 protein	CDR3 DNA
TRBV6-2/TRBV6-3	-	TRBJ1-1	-	CASRRDWAAAFF	TGTGCCAGCAGAAGGGACTGGGCCGCGGCTTTCTTT
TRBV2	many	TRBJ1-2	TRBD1	CASSGWGTGNGYTF	TGTGCCAGCAGTGGCTGGGGGACAGGGAATGGCTACACCTTC
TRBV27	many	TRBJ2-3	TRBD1	CASSRPRDRGTDTQYF	TGTGCCAGCAGCCGCCCTCGGGACAGGGGCACAGATACGCAGTATTTT
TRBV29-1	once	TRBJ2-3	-	CSAPTRDGTDTQYF	TGCAGCGCCCCCACTCGGGACGGCACAGATACGCAGTATTTT
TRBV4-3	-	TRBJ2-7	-	CASSRDLASYYEQYF	TGCGCCAGCAGTCGGGATTTAGCGTCTTACTACGAGCAGTACTTC
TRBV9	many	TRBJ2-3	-	CATSSREADTQYF	TGTGCCACCTCGAGCAGGGAGGCAGATACGCAGTATTTT
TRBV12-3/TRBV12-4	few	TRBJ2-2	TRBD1	CASSRYPTGFTGELFF	TGTGCCAGCAGCCGATACCCGACAGGGTTCACCGGGGAGCTGTTTTTT
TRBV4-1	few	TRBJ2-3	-	CASSQANWGGPEWETRDKTQYF	TGCGCCAGCAGCCAAGCCAACTGGGGGGGCCCCGAGTGGGAGACCCGAGACAAAACGCAGTATTTT
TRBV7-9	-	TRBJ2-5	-	CASSPLSNSERGTQYF	TGTGCCAGCAGCCCCCTTAGCAACTCGGAGAGGGGGACCCAGTACTTC
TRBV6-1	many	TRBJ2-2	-	CASTRGGVRPTGELFF	TGTGCCAGCACAAGAGGAGGAGTTCGGCCCACCGGGGAGCTGTTTTTT
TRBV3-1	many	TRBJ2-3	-	CASSPFGADTQYF	TGTGCCAGCAGCCCCTTCGGGGCAGATACGCAGTATTTT